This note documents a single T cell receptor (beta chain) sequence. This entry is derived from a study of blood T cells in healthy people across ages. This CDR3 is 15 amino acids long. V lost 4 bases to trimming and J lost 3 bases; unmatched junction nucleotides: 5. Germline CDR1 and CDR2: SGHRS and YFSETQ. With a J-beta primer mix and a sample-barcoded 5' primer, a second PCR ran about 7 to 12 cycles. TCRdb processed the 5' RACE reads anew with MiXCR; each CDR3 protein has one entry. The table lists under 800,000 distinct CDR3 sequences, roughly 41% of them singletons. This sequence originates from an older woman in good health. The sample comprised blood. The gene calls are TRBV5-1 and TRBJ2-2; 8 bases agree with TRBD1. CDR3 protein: CASSAGQEDTGELFF. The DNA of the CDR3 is TGCGCCAGCAGCGCGGGACAGGAGGACACCGGGGAGCTGTTTTTT.